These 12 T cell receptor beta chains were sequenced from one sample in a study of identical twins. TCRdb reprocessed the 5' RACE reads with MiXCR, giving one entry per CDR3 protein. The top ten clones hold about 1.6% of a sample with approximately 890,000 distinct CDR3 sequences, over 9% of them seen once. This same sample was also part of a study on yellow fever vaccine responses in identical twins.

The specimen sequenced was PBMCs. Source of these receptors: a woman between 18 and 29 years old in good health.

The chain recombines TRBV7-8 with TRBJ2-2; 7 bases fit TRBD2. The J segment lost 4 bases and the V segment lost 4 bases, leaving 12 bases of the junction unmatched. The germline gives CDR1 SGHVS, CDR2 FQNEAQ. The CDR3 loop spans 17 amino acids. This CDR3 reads CASSYHWAGVSTGELFF. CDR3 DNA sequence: TGTGCCAGCAGCTACCACTGGGCGGGAGTATCCACCGGGGAGCTGTTTTTT.

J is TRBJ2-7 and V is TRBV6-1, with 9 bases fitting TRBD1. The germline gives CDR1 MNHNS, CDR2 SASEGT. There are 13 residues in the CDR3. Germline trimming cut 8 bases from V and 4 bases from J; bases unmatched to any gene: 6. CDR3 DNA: TGTGCCAGCCAGGACAGGGGACAGTACGAGCAGTACTTC. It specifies CASQDRGQYEQYF.

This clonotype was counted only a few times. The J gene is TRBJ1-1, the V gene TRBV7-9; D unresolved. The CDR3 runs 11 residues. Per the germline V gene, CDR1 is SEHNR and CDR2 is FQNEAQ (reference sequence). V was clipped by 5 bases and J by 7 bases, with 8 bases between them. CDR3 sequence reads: CASSPQIEAFF. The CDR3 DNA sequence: TGTGCCAGCAGCCCCCAGATTGAAGCTTTCTTT.

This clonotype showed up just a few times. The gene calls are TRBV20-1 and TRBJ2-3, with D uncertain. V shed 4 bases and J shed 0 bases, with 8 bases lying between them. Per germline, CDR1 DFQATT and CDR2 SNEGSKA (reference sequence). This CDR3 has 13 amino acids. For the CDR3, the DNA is TGCAGTGCTACCGATACGAGCACAGATACGCAGTATTTT. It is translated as CSATDTSTDTQYF.

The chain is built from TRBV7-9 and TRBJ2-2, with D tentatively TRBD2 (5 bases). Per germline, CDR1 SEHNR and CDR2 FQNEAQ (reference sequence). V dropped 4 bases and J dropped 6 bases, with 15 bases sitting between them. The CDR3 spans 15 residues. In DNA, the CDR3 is TGTGCCAGCAGCTCAGCGGAGAAGAGTGCCGGGGAGCTGTTTTTT. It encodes CASSSAEKSAGELFF.

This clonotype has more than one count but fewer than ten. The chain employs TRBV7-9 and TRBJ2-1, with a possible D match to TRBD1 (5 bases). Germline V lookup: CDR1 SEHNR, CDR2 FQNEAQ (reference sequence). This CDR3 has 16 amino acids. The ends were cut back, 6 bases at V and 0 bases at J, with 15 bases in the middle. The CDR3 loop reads CASRLGQVVSYNEQFF. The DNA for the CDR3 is TGTGCCAGCAGGCTTGGACAAGTAGTCTCCTACAATGAGCAGTTCTTC. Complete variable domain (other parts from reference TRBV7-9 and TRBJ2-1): DTGVSQNPRHKITKRGQNVTFRCDPISEHNRLYWYRQTLGQGPEFLTYFQNEAQLEKSRLLSDRFSAERPKGSFSTLEIQRTEQGDSAMYLCASRLGQVVSYNEQFFGPGTRLTVL.

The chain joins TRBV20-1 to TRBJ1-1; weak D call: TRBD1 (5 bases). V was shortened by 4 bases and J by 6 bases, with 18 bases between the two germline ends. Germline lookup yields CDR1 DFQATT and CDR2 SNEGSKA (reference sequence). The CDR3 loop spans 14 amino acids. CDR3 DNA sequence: TGCAGTGCTACCAGACAGACTGAAAGGGCTGAAGCTTTCTTT. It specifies CSATRQTERAEAFF.

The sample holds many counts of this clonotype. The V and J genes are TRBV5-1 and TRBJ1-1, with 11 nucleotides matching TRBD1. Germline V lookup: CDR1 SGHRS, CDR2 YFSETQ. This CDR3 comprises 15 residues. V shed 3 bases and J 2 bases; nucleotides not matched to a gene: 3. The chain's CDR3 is CASSSGTGGNTEAFF. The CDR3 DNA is TGCGCCAGCAGCTCAGGGACAGGGGGTAACACTGAAGCTTTCTTT.

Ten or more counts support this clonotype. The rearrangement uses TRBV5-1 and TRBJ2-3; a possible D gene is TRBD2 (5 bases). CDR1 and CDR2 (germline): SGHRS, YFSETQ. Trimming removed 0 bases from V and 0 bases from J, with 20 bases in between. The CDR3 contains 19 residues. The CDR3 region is CASSLVARSGITSTDTQYF. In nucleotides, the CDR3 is TGCGCCAGCAGCTTGGTAGCCCGGAGCGGCATAACTAGCACAGATACGCAGTATTTT.

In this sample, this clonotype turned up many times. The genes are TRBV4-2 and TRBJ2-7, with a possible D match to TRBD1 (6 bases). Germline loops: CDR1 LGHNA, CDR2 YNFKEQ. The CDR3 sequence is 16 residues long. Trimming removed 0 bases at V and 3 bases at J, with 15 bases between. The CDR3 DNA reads TGTGCCAGCAGCCAAGAGGTTTCAGGGGCTATCTACGAGCAGTACTTC. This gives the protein CASSQEVSGAIYEQYF.

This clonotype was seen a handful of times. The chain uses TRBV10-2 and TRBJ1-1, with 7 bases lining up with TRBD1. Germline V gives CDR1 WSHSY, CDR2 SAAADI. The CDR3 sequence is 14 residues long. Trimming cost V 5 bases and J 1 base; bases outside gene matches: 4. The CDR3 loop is CASSNPGGNTEAFF. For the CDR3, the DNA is TGCGCCAGCAGTAATCCAGGGGGGAACACTGAAGCTTTCTTT.

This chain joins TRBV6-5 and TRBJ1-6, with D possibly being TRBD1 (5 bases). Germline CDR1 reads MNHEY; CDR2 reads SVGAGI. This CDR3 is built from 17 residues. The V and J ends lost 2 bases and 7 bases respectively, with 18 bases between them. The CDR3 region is CASSYGAQGRSNSPLHF. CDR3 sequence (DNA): TGTGCCAGCAGTTACGGTGCGCAGGGCCGATCCAATTCACCCCTCCACTTT.